This TCR beta chain stems from a study of T cell changes during pregnancy in multiple sclerosis. Germline V gene lookup returns CDR1 DFQATT and CDR2 SNEGSKA (reference sequence). V dropped 5 bases and J dropped 6 bases, with 10 bases sitting between them. The CDR3 totals 11 residues. Libraries were prepared by immunoSEQ multiplex PCR; TCRdb keeps only in-frame clonotypes and omits some of them. The table records about 21,000 clones, about 88% of them present only once. This sample comprised CD4+ T cells from peripheral blood mononuclear cells, obtained in the first trimester of pregnancy. The rearrangement uses TRBV20-1 and TRBJ1-1; no reliable D call. The sequence derives from a female donor in good health, enrolled as a control in a pregnancy study. The DNA for the CDR3 is TGCAGTGCTTTTTCCCCCTCTGAAGCTTTCTTT. This sequence encodes CSAFSPSEAFF.